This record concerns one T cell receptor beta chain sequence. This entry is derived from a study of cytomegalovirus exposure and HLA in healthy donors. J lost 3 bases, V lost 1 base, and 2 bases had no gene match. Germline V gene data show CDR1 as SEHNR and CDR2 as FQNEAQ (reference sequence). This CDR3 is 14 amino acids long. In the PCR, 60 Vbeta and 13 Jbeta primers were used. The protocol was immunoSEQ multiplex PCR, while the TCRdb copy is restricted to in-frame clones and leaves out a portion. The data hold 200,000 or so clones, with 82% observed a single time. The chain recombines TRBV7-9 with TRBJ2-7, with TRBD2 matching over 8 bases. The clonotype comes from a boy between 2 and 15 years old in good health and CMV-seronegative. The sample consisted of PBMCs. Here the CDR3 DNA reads TGTGCCAGCAGCTTAGAGCGGGGGATCTACGAGCAGTACTTC. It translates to CASSLERGIYEQYF.